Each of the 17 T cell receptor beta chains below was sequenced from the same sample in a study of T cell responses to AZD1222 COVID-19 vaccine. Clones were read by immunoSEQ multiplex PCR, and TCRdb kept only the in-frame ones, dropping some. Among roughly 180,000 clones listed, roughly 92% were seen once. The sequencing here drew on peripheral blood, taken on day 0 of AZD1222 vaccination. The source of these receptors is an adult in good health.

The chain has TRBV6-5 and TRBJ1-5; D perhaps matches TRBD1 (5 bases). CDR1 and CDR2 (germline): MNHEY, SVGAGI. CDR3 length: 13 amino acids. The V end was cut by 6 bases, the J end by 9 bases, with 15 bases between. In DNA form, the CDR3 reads TGTGCCAGCAGCCACAGGCCCGATGGGCCCCAGCATTTT. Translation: CASSHRPDGPQHF.

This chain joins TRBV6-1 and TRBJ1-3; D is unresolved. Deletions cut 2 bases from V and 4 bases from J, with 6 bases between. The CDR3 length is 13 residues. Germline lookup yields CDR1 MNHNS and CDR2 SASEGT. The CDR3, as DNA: TGTGCCAGCAGTGAATCCAGAGGAAACACCATATATTTT. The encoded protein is CASSESRGNTIYF.

CDR3 region: CASSLGGAGDYEQYF. The CDR3 nucleotides are TGTGCCAGCAGTTTAGGGGGGGCGGGAGACTACGAGCAGTACTTC. The rearrangement joins TRBV28 to TRBJ2-7; tentative D call: TRBD2 (7 bases). Deletions cut 2 bases from V and 3 bases from J, with 14 bases between. CDR1 MDHEN and CDR2 SYDVKM come from the germline V gene. The CDR3 has 15 residues.

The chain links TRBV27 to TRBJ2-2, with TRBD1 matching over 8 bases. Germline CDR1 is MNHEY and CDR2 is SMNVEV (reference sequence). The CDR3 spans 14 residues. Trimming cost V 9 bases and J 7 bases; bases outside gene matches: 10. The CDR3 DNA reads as TGTGCCAGTACTGGACAGGGAGACATCGGGGAGCTGTTTTTT. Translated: CASTGQGDIGELFF.

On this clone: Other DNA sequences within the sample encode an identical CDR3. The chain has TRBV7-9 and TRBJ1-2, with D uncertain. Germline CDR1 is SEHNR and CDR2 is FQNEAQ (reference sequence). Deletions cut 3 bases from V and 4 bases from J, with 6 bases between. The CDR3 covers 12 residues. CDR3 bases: TGTGCCAGCAGCTTCGACACCTATGGCTACACCTTC. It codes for CASSFDTYGYTF.

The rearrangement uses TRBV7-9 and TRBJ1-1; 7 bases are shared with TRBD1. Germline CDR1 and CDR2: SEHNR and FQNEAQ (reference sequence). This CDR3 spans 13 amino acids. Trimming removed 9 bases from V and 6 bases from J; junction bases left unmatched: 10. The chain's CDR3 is CASIEQGHAEAFF. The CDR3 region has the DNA TGTGCCAGTATCGAACAGGGGCACGCTGAAGCTTTCTTT.

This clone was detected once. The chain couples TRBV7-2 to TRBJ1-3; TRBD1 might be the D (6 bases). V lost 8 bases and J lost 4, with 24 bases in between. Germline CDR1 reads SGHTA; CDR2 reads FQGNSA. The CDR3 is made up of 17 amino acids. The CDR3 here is CASGSAPLRGNGNTIYF. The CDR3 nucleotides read TGTGCCAGCGGGTCAGCCCCACTCAGGGGAAACGGAAACACCATATATTTT. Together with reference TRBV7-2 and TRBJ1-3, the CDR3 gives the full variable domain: GAGVSQSPSNKVTEKGKDVELRCDPISGHTALYWYRQSLGQGLEFLIYFQGNSAPDKSGLPSDRFSAERTGGSVSTLTIQRTQQEDSAVYLCASGSAPLRGNGNTIYFGEGSWLTVV.

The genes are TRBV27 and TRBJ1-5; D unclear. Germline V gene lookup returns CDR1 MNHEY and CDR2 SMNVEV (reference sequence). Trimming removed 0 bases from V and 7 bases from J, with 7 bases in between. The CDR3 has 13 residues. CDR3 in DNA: TGTGCCAGCAGTTTATCGAGGGAGCAGCCCCAGCATTTT. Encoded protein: CASSLSREQPQHF.

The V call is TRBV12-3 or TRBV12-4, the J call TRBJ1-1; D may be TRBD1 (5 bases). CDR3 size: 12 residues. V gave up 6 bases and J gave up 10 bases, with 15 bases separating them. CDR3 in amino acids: CASSLPGMGAFF. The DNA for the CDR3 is TGTGCCAGCAGCCTTCCAGGGATGGGAGCTTTCTTT.

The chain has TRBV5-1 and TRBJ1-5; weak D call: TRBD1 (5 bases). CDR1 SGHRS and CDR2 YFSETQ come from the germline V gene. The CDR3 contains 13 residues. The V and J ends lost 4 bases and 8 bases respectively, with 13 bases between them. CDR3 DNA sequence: TGCGCCAGCAGCATTGGGGGTTTAGAGCCCCAGCATTTT. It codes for CASSIGGLEPQHF. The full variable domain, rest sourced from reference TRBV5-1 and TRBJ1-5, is KAGVTQTPRYLIKTRGQQVTLSCSPISGHRSVSWYQQTPGQGLQFLFEYFSETQRNKGNFPGRFSGRQFSNSRSEMNVSTLELGDSALYLCASSIGGLEPQHFGDGTRLSIL.

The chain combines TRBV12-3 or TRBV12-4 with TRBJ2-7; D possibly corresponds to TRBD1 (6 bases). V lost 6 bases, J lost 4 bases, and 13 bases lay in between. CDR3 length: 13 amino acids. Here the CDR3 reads CASSPDSLYEQYF. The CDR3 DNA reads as TGTGCCAGCAGCCCGGACAGTCTGTACGAGCAGTACTTC.

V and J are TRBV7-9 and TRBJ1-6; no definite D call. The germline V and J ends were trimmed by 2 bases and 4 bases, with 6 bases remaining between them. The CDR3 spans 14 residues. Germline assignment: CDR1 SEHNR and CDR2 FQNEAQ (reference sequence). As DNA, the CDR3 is TGTGCCAGCAGCTTATTAGAGTATAATTCACCCCTCCACTTT. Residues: CASSLLEYNSPLHF.

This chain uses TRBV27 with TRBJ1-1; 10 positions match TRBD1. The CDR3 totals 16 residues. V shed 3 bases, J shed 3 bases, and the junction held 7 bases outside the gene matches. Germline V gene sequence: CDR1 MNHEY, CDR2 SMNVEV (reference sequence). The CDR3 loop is CASSFDRGQVYTEAFF. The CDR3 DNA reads TGTGCCAGCAGTTTCGACAGGGGGCAAGTCTACACTGAAGCTTTCTTT.

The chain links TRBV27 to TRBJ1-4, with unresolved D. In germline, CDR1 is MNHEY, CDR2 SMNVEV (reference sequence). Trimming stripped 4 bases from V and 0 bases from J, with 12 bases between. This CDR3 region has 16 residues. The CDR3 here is CASSSHPGATNEKLFF. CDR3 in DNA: TGTGCCAGCAGTTCCCACCCCGGTGCAACTAATGAAAAACTGTTTTTT.

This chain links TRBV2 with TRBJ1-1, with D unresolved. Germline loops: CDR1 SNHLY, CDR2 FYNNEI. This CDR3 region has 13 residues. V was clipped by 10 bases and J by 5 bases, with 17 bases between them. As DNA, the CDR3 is TGTGCCACGGCCAATGGTCTGCGTACTGAAGCTTTCTTT. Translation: CATANGLRTEAFF.

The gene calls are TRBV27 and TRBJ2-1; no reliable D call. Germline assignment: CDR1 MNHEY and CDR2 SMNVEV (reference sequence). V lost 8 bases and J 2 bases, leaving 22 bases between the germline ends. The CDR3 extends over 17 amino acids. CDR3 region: CASARVTENPTYNEQFF. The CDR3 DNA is TGTGCCAGCGCACGGGTCACGGAAAACCCAACCTACAATGAGCAGTTCTTC.

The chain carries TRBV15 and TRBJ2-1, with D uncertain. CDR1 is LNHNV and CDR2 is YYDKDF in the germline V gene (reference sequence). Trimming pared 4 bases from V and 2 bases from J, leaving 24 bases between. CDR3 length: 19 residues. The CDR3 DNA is TGTGCCACCAGCACCCCCACCCAAAGGCTAAGGGCGGCCTACAATGAGCAGTTCTTC. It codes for CATSTPTQRLRAAYNEQFF.